Listed below are T cell receptor beta chains from one sample, sequenced in a study of cytomegalovirus exposure and HLA in healthy donors. Profiling relied on immunoSEQ multiplex PCR, and the TCRdb table lists in-frame clones only, not all of them. This table has around 190,000 clones, 81% appearing once. The specimen sequenced was PBMCs. These receptors were taken from a man aged 40-50 years in good health and CMV-seropositive. CDR3s include the opening cysteine and the closing phenylalanine or tryptophan. The D gene is left open where the match is weak. Clone size is stated in some rows and not others, as once, few, many or a class when expanded.

J gene | D gene | clone size | V gene | CDR3 DNA | CDR3 protein
TRBJ1-2 | . | . | TRBV7-9 | TGTGCCAGCAGCCATCGCAGCGGGGACGGCTACACCTTC | CASSHRSGDGYTF
TRBJ1-2 | . | . | TRBV19 | TGTGCCAGTAGTACTATGGGCAGGACTTACTATGGCTACACCTTC | CASSTMGRTYYGYTF
TRBJ1-5 | TRBD1 | . | TRBV19 | TGTGCCAGTAGTATAGAGGGCAGGGGGGTCAATCAGCCCCAGCATTTT | CASSIEGRGVNQPQHF
TRBJ2-7 | . | few | TRBV7-7 | TGTGCCAGCAGCTTAGGATGGGGCGTGTACGAGCAGTACTTC | CASSLGWGVYEQYF
TRBJ1-5 | . | . | TRBV15 | TGTGCCACCAGCAGAGATGGCGGAGGCAATCAGCCCCAGCATTTT | CATSRDGGGNQPQHF
TRBJ2-7 | TRBD2 | . | TRBV18 | TGTGCCAGCTCACCACGTCGGCAGCGGGGGGTTTACGAGCAGTACTTC | CASSPRRQRGVYEQYF
TRBJ2-7 | . | once | TRBV5-1 | TGCGCCAGCGACTCTTTCCACGAGCAGTACTTC | CASDSFHEQYF
TRBJ2-7 | TRBD2 | . | TRBV30 | TGTGCCTGGAGGCCTGGACTAGGTCGCTCCTACGAGCGGTACTTC | CAWRPGLGRSYERYF
TRBJ2-3 | . | once | TRBV6-1 | TGTGCCAGCAGCTCCCGGGGGGCCGTCGATACGCAGTATTTT | CASSSRGAVDTQYF
TRBJ1-5 | TRBD1 | . | TRBV2 | TGTGCCAGCAGCGCTGACAGGGGGCTCAATCAGCCCCAGCATTTT | CASSADRGLNQPQHF
TRBJ2-1 | TRBD2 | . | TRBV6-1 | TGTGCCAGCAGTGTGGGAGTAGCGGGATTATACCCGCAGTTCTTC | CASSVGVAGLYPQFF
TRBJ1-3 | TRBD1 | few | TRBV6-1 | TGTGCCAGCAGTCCTGGACAGGGCTCTGGAAACACCATATATTTT | CASSPGQGSGNTIYF
TRBJ2-3 | TRBD1 | . | TRBV6-6 | TGTGCCAGCAGACGGACAGGGGTAAACGCAGATACGCAGTATTTT | CASRRTGVNADTQYF
TRBJ1-1 | . | . | TRBV5-1 | TGCGCCAGCAACCTGGGACACCAGAACACTGAAGCTTTCTTT | CASNLGHQNTEAFF
TRBJ1-2 | TRBD1 | few | TRBV29-1 | TGCAGCGTCCGGACAGGGGAGTACTATGGCTACACCTTC | CSVRTGEYYGYTF
TRBJ2-7 | . | . | TRBV5-6 | TGTGCCAGCAGCTACTTTACCAGGAGGGGCTCCTACGAGCAGTACTTC | CASSYFTRRGSYEQYF
TRBJ2-3 | TRBD1 | . | TRBV18 | TGTGCCAGCTCACACAACTCGGGACAGGGGGAAGATACGCAGTATTTT | CASSHNSGQGEDTQYF
TRBJ2-7 | . | few | TRBV27 | TGTGCCAGCACCTTGGGGGCAGGGTTGGAGCAGTACTTC | CASTLGAGLEQYF
TRBJ1-1 | . | . | TRBV18 | TGTGCCAGCTCACCACCAGCGAACACTGAAGCTTTCTTT | CASSPPANTEAFF
TRBJ2-1 | . | once | TRBV7-2 | TGTGCCAGCAGCTTAGTCGGAGGGGGCAATAGGGATGAGCAGTTCTTC | CASSLVGGGNRDEQFF
TRBJ1-2 | . | . | TRBV6-1 | TGTGCCAGCAGTGAGGGGGGAGTCGGCCAGTACTATGGCTACACCTTC | CASSEGGVGQYYGYTF
TRBJ1-4 | TRBD1 | . | TRBV5-3 | TGTGCCAGAATAAGGGACAGGGGTGAAAAACTGTTTTTT | CARIRDRGEKLFF
TRBJ2-1 | TRBD1 | . | TRBV18 | TGTGCCAGCTCACCACGGCGGACAGGGAGCCTCTACAATGAGCAGTTCTTC | CASSPRRTGSLYNEQFF
TRBJ2-3 | TRBD2 | . | TRBV10-3 | TGTGCCATCAGTGAGTCGCGCCTAGCGGGGACAGATACGCAGTATTTT | CAISESRLAGTDTQYF
TRBJ1-4 | . | few | TRBV6-5 | TGTGCCAGCAGTTACTCGACTGCGACCGCTGATGAAAAACTGTTTTTT | CASSYSTATADEKLFF
TRBJ2-7 | TRBD1 | . | TRBV6-6 | TGTGCCAGCAACCCGGGACAGGGGCCCTACGAGCAGTACTTC | CASNPGQGPYEQYF
TRBJ2-3 | TRBD2 | . | TRBV4-1 | TGCGCCAGCAGCCATCCCAGGCCCCGGACTAGCGGGGGATTAGCAGATACGCAGTATTTT | CASSHPRPRTSGGLADTQYF
TRBJ1-5 | . | . | TRBV2 | TGTGCCAGCAGCTTCGGGGGGTCCAGGTCGGCCCAGCATTTT | CASSFGGSRSAQHF
TRBJ2-7 | . | few | TRBV5-6 | TGTGCCAGCAGCTTGCCAGGGGCCCTTTACGAGCAGTACTTC | CASSLPGALYEQYF
TRBJ2-5 | . | . | TRBV7-2 | TGTGCCAGCAGCTTAGCTTCCGGGTCGAGGGAGACCCAGTACTTC | CASSLASGSRETQYF
TRBJ1-2 | . | . | TRBV23-1 | TGCGCCAGCAGTCGCTTGGAGGCAGGCCCCTGGGGCTACACCTTC | CASSRLEAGPWGYTF
TRBJ1-6 | TRBD1 | once | TRBV5-1 | TGCGCCAGCAGCTTGGACTTACAGGGGACCAATTCACCCCTCCACTTT | CASSLDLQGTNSPLHF
TRBJ2-5 | . | . | TRBV4-2 | TGTGCCAGCAGCCAAGATCCAGCGGAACAAGAGACCCAGTACTTC | CASSQDPAEQETQYF
TRBJ1-5 | TRBD1 | . | TRBV7-4 | TGTGCCAGCAGCTGGCCCGGACAGGGGGCTCGTGCTTTTAGCAATCAGCCCCAGCATTTT | CASSWPGQGARAFSNQPQHF
TRBJ2-3 | TRBD2 | . | TRBV4-2 | TGTGCCAGCAGCCCCAGCCCGGGACTAGCGGGAGGGCCACCAGATACGCAGTATTTT | CASSPSPGLAGGPPDTQYF
TRBJ2-3 | . | few | TRBV4-2 | TGTGCCAGCAGCCAAGATCCCTCCAACGGGGCAGATACGCAGTATTTT | CASSQDPSNGADTQYF
TRBJ1-5 | . | once | TRBV21-1 | TGTGCCAGCAGCAAATCGGGCAGGGTGTCCGAACAGCCCCAGCATTTT | CASSKSGRVSEQPQHF
TRBJ2-5 | . | few | TRBV5-1 | TGCGCCAGCAGCTTGGGCGGTATAGGACTCGGTACAGAGACCCAGTACTTC | CASSLGGIGLGTETQYF
TRBJ2-7 | . | . | TRBV6-1 | TGTGCCAGCAGTGAAGCTCCTCCCTACGAGCAGTACTTC | CASSEAPPYEQYF
TRBJ1-6 | . | . | TRBV6-4 | TGTGCCAGCAGTGACTCGAAGGGGTCACCCCTCCACTTT | CASSDSKGSPLHF
TRBJ1-2 | TRBD1 | . | TRBV6-1 | TGTGCCAGCAGTCCCGACAGGGTAAGGCCTTATGGCTACACCTTC | CASSPDRVRPYGYTF
TRBJ1-5 | TRBD1 | . | TRBV7-2 | TGTGCCAGCAGCTTAGGATGGTGGGGACAGACATTCAATCAGCCCCAGCATTTT | CASSLGWWGQTFNQPQHF
TRBJ2-2 | TRBD2 | . | TRBV5-1 | TGCGCCAGCAGCTTGGGACTAGCGGGAGGGGTGCCAGACACCGGGGAGCTGTTTTTT | CASSLGLAGGVPDTGELFF